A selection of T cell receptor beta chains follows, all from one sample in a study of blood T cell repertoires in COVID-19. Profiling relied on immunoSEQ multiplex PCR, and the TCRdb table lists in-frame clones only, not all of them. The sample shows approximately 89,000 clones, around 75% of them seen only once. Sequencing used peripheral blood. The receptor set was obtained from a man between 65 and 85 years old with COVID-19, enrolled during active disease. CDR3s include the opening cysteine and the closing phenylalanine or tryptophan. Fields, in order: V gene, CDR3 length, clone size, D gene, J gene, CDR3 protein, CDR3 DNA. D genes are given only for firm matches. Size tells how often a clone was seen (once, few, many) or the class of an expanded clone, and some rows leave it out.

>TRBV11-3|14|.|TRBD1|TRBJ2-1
CASSATGATGEQFF
TGTGCCAGCAGCGCTACAGGGGCCACGGGTGAGCAGTTCTTC
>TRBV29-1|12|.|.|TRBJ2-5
CSVGRGQETQYF
TGCAGCGTAGGAAGGGGCCAAGAGACCCAGTACTTC
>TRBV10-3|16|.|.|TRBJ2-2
CAISSTQATNTGELFF
TGTGCCATCAGCTCGACCCAGGCTACGAACACCGGGGAGCTGTTTTTT
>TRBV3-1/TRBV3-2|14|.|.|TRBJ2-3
CASSQTSSTDTQYF
TGTGCCAGCAGCCAAACTTCTAGCACAGATACGCAGTATTTT
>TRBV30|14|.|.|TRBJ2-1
CAWSPGASYNEQFF
TGTGCCTGGAGTCCAGGGGCCTCCTACAATGAGCAGTTCTTC
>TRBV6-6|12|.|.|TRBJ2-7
CASRSATYEQYF
TGTGCCAGCAGATCAGCGACCTACGAGCAGTACTTC
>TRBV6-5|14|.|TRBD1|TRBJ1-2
CASSWDRGRNGYTF
TGTGCCAGCAGTTGGGACAGGGGGAGAAATGGCTACACCTTC
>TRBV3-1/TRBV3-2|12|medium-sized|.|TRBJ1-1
CAAGGVNTEAFF
TGTGCCGCGGGGGGGGTGAACACTGAAGCTTTCTTT
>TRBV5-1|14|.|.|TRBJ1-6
CASSSGVRNSPLHF
TGCGCCAGCAGTTCGGGGGTCCGAAATTCACCCCTCCACTTT
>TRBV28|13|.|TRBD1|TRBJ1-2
CASTLTGGLGYTF
TGTGCCAGCACACTTACAGGGGGTCTGGGCTACACCTTC
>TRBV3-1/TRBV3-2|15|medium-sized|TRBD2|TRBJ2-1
CASSQLAGGNNEQFF
TGTGCCAGCAGTCAGCTAGCGGGAGGGAACAATGAGCAGTTCTTC
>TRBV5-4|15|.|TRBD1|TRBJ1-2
CASRITGTAVYGYTF
TGTGCCAGCAGAATTACCGGGACAGCGGTCTATGGCTACACCTTC
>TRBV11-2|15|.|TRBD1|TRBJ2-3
CASSPGTVFTDTQYF
TGTGCCAGCAGCCCAGGGACAGTTTTCACAGATACGCAGTATTTT
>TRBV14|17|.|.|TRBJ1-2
CASSPGAGQRFNYGYTF
TGTGCCAGCAGCCCAGGGGCCGGACAGCGTTTTAACTATGGCTACACCTTC
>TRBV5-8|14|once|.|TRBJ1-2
CASSLEPQGTGYTF
TGTGCCAGCAGCTTGGAGCCGCAGGGGACTGGCTACACCTTC
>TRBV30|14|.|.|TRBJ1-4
CAWSRTAGVEKLFF
TGTGCCTGGAGCCGGACGGCGGGGGTGGAAAAACTGTTTTTT
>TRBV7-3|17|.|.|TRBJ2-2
CASSEAPWGANTGELFF
TGTGCCAGCAGCGAGGCTCCTTGGGGGGCGAACACCGGGGAGCTGTTTTTT
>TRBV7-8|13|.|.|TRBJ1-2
CASSFSGVGGYTF
TGTGCCAGCAGCTTTTCGGGGGTGGGAGGCTACACCTTC
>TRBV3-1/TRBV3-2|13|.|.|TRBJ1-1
CASSQNRDTEAFF
TGTGCCAGCAGCCAGAACAGGGACACTGAAGCTTTCTTT
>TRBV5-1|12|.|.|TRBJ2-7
CASSFGGYEQYF
TGCGCCAGCAGCTTTGGAGGCTACGAGCAGTACTTC
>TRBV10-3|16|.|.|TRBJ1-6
CAISESGSSYNSPLHF
TGTGCCATCAGTGAGTCGGGGAGCTCCTATAATTCACCCCTCCACTTT
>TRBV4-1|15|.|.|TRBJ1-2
CASSREDGSNYGYTF
TGCGCCAGCAGCCGGGAGGACGGCTCTAACTATGGCTACACCTTC
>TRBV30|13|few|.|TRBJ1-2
CAWSAGQVNGYTF
TGTGCCTGGAGTGCTGGGCAGGTGAATGGCTACACCTTC
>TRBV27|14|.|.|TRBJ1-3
CASSLSGVGNTIYF
TGTGCCAGCAGTCTTTCAGGCGTCGGAAACACCATATATTTT
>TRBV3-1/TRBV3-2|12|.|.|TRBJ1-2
CASSQGPRGYTF
TGTGCCAGCAGCCAAGGGCCGAGGGGCTACACCTTC
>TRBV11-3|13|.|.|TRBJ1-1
CASSRDSNTEAFF
TGTGCCAGCAGCCGCGACAGCAACACTGAAGCTTTCTTT
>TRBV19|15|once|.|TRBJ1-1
CASSIDPGINTEAFF
TGTGCCAGTAGTATAGATCCAGGAATAAACACTGAAGCTTTCTTT
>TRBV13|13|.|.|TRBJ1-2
CASSSRRQYGYTF
TGTGCCAGCAGCTCCCGACGACAGTATGGCTACACCTTC
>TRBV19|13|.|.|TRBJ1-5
CASSPIRGQPQHF
TGTGCCAGTAGCCCCATAAGGGGTCAGCCCCAGCATTTT